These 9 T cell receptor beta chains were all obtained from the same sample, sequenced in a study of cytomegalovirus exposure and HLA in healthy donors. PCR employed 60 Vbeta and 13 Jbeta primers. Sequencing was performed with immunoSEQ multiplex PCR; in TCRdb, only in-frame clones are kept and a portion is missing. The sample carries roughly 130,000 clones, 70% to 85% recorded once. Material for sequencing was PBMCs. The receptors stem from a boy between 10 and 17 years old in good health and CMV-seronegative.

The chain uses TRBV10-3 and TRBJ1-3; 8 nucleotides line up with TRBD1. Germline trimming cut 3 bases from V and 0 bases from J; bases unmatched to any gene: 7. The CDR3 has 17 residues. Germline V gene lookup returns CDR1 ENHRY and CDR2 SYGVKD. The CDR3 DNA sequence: TGTGCCATCAGTGAACCCGGGACAGGCCACTCTGGAAACACCATATATTTT. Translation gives CAISEPGTGHSGNTIYF.

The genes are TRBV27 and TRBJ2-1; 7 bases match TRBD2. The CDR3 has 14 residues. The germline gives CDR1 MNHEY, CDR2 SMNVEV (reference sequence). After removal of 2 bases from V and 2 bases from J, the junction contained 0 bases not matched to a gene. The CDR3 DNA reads TGTGCCAGCAGTTTAGCGGGAGCCTACAATGAGCAGTTCTTC. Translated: CASSLAGAYNEQFF.

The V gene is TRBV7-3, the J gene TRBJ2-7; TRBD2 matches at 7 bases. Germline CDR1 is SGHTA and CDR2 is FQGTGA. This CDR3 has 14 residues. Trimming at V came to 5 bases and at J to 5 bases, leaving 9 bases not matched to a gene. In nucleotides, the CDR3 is TGTGCCAGCAGCCCTACGACTAGCTCAAACGAGCAGTACTTC. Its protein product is CASSPTTSSNEQYF.

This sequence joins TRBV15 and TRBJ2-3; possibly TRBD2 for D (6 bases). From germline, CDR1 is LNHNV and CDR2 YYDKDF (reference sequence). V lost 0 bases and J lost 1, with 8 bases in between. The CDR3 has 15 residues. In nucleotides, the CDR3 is TGTGCCACCAGCAGAGATCAGCGGGGCACAGATACGCAGTATTTT. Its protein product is CATSRDQRGTDTQYF.

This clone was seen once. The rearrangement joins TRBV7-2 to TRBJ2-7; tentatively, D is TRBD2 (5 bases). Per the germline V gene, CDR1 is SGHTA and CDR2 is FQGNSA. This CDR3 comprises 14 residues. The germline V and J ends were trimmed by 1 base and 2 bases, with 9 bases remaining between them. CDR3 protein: CASSLGYGTYEQYF. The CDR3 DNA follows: TGTGCCAGCAGCTTAGGATACGGGACCTACGAGCAGTACTTC.

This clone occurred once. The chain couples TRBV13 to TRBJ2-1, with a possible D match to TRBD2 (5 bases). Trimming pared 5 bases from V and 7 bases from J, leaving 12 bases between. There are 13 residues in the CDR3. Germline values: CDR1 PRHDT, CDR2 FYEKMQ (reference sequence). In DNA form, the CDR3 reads TGTGCCAGCAGCCGCGCCGGGGTAAATGAGCAGTTCTTC. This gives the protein CASSRAGVNEQFF.

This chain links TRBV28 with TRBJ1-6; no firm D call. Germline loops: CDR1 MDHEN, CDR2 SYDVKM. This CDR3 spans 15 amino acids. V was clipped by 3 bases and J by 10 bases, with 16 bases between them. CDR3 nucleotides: TGTGCCAGCAGTTTCGTCCCGGGAAGGCCCTCACCCCTCCACTTT. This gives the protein CASSFVPGRPSPLHF.

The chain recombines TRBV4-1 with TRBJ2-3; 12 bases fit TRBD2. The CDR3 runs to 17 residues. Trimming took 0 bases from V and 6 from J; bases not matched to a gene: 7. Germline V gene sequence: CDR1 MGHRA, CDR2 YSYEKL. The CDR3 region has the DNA TGCGCCAGCAGCCAAGACACTAGCGGGGGGCTACTTGATACGCAGTATTTT. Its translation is CASSQDTSGGLLDTQYF.

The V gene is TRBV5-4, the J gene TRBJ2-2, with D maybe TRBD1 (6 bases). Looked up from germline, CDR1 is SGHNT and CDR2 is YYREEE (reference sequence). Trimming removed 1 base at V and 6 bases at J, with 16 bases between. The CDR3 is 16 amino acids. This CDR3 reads CASSLPGHRESGELFF. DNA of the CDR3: TGTGCCAGCAGCTTGCCGGGACACAGGGAGTCCGGGGAGCTGTTTTTT.